This T cell receptor beta chain was profiled in a study of long-term antiretroviral therapy in people with HIV. The overall study: Sampling started about a decade before the 2015 immediate-ART recommendation. General study points: Before ART, certain clones expanded, and these dominated the repertoire at all time points.

This CDR3 region has 11 residues. V shed 6 bases and J shed 3 bases, with 3 bases lying between them. CDR1 and CDR2 (germline): MNHEY, SVGAGI. Note on this clone: Its specificity is not known.

Sequencing used immunoSEQ v3.0 at survey level. This table comes from immunoSEQ multiplex PCR, and its TCRdb copy is limited to in-frame clones, with some not included. This sample yields about 18,000 clones, of which approximately 80% are seen a single time; roughly 18% belongs to the top ten. This clonotype originated in a woman under 30 with HIV. The chain combines TRBV6-5 with TRBJ2-1; D gene ambiguous. The specimen comprised unsorted PBMCs, sampled 0.6 years after starting antiretroviral therapy. CDR3 nucleotide sequence: TGTGCCAGCAGGAACTACAATGAGCAGTTCTTC. Translating gives CASRNYNEQFF.